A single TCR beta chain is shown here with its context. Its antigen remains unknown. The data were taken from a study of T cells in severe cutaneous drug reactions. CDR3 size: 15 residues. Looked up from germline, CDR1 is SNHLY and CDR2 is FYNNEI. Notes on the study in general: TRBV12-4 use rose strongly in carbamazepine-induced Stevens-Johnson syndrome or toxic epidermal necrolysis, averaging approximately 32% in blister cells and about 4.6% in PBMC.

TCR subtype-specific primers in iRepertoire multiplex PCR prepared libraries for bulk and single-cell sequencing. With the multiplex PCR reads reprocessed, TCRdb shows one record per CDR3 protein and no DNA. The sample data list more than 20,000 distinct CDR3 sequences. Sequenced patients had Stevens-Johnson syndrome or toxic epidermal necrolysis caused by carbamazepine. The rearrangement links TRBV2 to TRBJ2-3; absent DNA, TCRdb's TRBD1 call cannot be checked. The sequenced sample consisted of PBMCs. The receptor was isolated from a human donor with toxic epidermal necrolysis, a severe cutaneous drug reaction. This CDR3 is CASKEGQGSTDTQYF.